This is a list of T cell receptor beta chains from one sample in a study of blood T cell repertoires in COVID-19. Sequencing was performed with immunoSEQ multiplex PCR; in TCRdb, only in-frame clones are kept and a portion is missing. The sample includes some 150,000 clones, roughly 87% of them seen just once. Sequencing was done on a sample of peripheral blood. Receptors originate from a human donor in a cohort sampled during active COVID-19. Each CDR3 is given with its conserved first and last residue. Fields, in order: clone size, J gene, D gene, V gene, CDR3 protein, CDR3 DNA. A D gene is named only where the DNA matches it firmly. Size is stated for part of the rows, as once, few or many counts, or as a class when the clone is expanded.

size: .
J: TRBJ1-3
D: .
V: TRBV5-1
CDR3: CASSLNAGSPGNTIYF
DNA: TGCGCCAGCAGCTTGAATGCGGGTTCGCCAGGAAACACCATATATTTT

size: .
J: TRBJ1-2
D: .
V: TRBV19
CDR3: CASSFAGGRGYGYTF
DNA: TGTGCCAGTAGTTTTGCAGGAGGGCGCGGCTATGGCTACACCTTC

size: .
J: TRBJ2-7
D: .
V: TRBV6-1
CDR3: CASSEVRIWRF
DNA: TGTGCCAGCAGTGAAGTGCGGATATGGCGATTC

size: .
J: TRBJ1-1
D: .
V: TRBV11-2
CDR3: CASSSGTGNTEAFF
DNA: TGTGCCAGCAGCAGCGGGACGGGGAACACTGAAGCTTTCTTT

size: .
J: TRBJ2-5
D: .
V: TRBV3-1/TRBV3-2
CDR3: CASSTQRSLGTQYF
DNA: TGTGCCAGCAGCACCCAGCGGTCCCTGGGGACCCAGTACTTC

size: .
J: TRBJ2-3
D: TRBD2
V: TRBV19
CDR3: CASSITSGGPDTQYF
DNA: TGTGCCAGTAGTATTACTAGCGGGGGGCCAGATACGCAGTATTTT

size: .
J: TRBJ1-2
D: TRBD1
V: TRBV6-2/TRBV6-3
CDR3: CASSYGGTANYGYTF
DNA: TGTGCCAGCAGTTACGGGGGGACAGCCAACTATGGCTACACCTTC

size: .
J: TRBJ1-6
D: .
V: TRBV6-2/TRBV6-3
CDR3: CASSYPPGSSYNSPLHF
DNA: TGTGCCAGCAGTTACCCCCCCGGGAGCTCCTATAATTCACCCCTCCACTTT

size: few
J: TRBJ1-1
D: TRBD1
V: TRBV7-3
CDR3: CASSLGQGYSEAFF
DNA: TGTGCCAGCAGCTTAGGACAGGGATACTCTGAAGCTTTCTTT

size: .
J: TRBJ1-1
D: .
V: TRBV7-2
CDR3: CASSSIRLMNTEAFF
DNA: TGTGCCAGCAGCTCCATTAGACTCATGAACACTGAAGCTTTCTTT

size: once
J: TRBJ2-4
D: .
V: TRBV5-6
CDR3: CASSLQLGAINIQYF
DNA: TGTGCCAGCAGCTTGCAACTTGGAGCTATAAACATTCAGTACTTC

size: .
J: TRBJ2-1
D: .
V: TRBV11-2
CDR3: CASSLDSGTHNEQFF
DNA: TGTGCCAGCAGCTTAGACAGCGGAACCCACAATGAGCAGTTCTTC

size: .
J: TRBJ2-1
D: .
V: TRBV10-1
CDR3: CASSESTGTPSYNEQFF
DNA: TGCGCCAGCAGTGAGTCGACCGGGACACCGTCCTACAATGAGCAGTTCTTC

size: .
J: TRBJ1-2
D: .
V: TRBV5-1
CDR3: CASSLEPLTEGYTF
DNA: TGCGCCAGCAGCTTGGAACCCCTCACGGAGGGCTACACCTTC

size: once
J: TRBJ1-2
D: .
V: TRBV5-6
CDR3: CASSLAYRPPYGYTF
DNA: TGTGCCAGCAGCTTGGCTTACAGGCCCCCCTATGGCTACACCTTC

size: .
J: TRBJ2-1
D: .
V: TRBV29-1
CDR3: CSVDGSYNEQFF
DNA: TGCAGCGTCGACGGGTCCTACAATGAGCAGTTCTTC

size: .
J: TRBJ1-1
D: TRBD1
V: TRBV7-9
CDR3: CASSLTQGATEAFF
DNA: TGTGCCAGCAGCTTAACACAGGGGGCCACTGAAGCTTTCTTT

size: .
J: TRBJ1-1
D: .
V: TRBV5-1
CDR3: CASSFHERVAEAFF
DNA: TGCGCCAGCAGCTTCCATGAACGGGTCGCTGAAGCTTTCTTT

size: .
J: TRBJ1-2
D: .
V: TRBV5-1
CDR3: CASSPGGGDYGYTF
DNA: TGCGCCAGCAGTCCGGGCGGGGGGGACTATGGCTACACCTTC

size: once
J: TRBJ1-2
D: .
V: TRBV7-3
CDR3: CASSSGTEGGYTF
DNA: TGTGCCAGCAGCTCCGGGACGGAGGGAGGCTACACCTTC

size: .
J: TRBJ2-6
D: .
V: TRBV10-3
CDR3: CAISQPGGANVLTF
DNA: TGTGCCATCAGTCAACCCGGTGGGGCCAACGTCCTGACTTTC

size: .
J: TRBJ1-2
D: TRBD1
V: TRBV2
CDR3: CASGTDYGYTF
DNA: TGTGCCAGCGGGACAGACTATGGCTACACCTTC

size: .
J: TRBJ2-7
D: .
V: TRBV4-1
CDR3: CASSQGIEPYEQYF
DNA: TGCGCCAGCAGCCAAGGAATTGAGCCCTACGAGCAGTACTTC

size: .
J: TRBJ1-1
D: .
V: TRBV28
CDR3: CASSFLGGKYGNTEAFF
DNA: TGTGCCAGCAGTTTCCTCGGGGGAAAATATGGGAACACTGAAGCTTTCTTT